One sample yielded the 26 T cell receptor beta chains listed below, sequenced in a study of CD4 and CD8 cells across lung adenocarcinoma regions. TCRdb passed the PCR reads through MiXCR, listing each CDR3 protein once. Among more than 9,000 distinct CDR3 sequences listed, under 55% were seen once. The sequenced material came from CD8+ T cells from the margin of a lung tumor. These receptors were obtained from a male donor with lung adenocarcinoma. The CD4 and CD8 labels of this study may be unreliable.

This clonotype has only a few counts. This CDR3 reads CAIKGVARYNEQFF. The CDR3 bases are TGTGCCATCAAAGGGGTAGCGAGATACAATGAGCAGTTCTTC. The V call is TRBV10-3, the J call TRBJ2-1, with D perhaps being TRBD1 or TRBD2 (5 bases each). CDR3 length: 14 residues. Germline V lookup: CDR1 ENHRY, CDR2 SYGVKD. Between the trimmed V and J ends, which lost 7 bases and 4 bases, there was a span of 14 bases.

The CDR3 DNA sequence: TGTGCCAGCAGCACCCAATTTACGACAGGGGCCGGAAACACCATATATTTT. It yields the protein CASSTQFTTGAGNTIYF. The chain couples TRBV5-5 to TRBJ1-3; 8 nucleotides line up with TRBD1. The CDR3 has 17 residues. Per the germline V gene, CDR1 is SGHKS and CDR2 is YYEKEE (reference sequence). J lost 4 bases, V lost 4 bases, and 13 bases had no gene match.

The CDR3 region has the DNA TGTGCCAGCAGCGTAGCCGGCAGGGGTGGCTACAATGAGCAGTTCTTC. Translated, it gives CASSVAGRGGYNEQFF. This rearrangement joins TRBV9 to TRBJ2-1; perhaps TRBD1 as D (6 bases). The CDR3 runs to 16 residues. The germline V gene encodes CDR1 SGDLS and CDR2 YYNGEE. Trimming took 0 bases from V and 3 from J, leaving 13 bases between them.

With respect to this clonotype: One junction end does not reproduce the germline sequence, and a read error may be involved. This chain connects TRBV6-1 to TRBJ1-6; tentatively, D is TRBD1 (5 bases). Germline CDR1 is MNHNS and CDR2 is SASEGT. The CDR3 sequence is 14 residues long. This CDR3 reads CASSEDASGRPHHF. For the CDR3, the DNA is TGTGCCAGCAGTGAAGATGCTTCAGGGCGGCCCCACCACTTT.

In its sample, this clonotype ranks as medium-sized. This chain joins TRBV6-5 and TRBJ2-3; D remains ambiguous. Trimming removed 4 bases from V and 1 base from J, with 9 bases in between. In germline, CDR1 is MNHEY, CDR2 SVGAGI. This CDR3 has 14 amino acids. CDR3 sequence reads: CASSLMRRTDTQYF. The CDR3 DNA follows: TGTGCCAGCAGTTTAATGCGTCGCACAGATACGCAGTATTTT.

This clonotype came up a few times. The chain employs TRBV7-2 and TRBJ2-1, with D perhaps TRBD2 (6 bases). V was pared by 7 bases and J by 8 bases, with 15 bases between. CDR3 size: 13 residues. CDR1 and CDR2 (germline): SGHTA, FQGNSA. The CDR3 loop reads CASTLDYPDEQFF. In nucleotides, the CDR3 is TGTGCCAGCACACTGGACTACCCGGATGAGCAGTTCTTC.

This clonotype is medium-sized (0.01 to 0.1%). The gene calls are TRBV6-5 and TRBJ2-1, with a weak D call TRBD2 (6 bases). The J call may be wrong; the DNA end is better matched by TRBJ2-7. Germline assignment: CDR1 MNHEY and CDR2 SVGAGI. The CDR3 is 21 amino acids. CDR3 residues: CASSLSSPGLTEGLYVYEQYF. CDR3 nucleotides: TGTGCCAGCAGTCTCTCCTCGCCGGGTTTAACCGAGGGACTTTATGTGTACGAGCAGTACTTC.

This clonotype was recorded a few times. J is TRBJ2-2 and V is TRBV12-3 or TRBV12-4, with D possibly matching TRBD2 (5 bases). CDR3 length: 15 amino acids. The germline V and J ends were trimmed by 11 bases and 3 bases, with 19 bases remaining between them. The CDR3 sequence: CAGADLAGHTGELFF. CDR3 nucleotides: TGTGCCGGTGCGGACCTGGCGGGCCACACCGGGGAGCTGTTTTTT.

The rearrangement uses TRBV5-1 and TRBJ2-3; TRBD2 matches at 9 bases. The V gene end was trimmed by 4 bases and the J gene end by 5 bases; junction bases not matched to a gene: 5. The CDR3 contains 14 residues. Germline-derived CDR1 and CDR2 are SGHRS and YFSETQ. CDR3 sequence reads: CASSPGLAGDTQYF. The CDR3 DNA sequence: TGCGCCAGCAGCCCGGGACTAGCAGGAGATACGCAGTATTTT.

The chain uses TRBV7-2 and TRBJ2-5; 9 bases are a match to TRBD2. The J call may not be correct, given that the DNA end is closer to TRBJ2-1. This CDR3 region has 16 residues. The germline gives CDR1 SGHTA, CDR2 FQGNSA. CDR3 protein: CASSPLLDSGRNEQFF. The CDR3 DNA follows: TGTGCCAGCAGCCCTTTGTTGGATAGCGGGAGAAATGAGCAGTTCTTC.

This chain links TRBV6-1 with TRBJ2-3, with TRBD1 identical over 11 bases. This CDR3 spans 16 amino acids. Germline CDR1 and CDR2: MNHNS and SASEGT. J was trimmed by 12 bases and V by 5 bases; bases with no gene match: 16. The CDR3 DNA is TGTGCCAGCAGTCAAAATTGGGGACAGGGGGGCGAGACCCAGTATTTT. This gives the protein CASSQNWGQGGETQYF.

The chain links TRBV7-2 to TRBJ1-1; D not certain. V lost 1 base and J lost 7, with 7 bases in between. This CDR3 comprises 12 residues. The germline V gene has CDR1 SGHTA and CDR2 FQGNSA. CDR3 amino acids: CASSLGVGEAFF. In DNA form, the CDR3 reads TGTGCCAGCAGCTTAGGTGTAGGTGAAGCTTTCTTT.

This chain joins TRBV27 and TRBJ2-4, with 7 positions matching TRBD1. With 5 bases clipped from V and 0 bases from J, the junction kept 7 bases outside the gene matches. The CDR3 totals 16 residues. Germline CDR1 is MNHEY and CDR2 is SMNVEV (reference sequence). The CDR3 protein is CASSKRQGLAKNIQYF. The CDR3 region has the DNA TGTGCCAGCAGTAAACGACAGGGATTAGCCAAAAACATTCAGTACTTC.

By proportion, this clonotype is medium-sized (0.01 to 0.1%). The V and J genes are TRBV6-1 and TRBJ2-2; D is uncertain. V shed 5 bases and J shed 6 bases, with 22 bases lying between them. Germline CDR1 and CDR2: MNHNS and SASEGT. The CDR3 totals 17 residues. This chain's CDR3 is CASSPRWQTVSAGELFF. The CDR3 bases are TGTGCCAGCAGTCCCCGGTGGCAGACCGTTAGTGCCGGGGAGCTGTTTTTT.

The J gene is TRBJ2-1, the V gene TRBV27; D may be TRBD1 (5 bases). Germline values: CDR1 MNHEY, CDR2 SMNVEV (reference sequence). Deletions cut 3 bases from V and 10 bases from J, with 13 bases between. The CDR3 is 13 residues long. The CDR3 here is CASSFSGNREQFF. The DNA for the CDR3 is TGTGCCAGCAGTTTCTCCGGCAACAGGGAGCAGTTCTTC.

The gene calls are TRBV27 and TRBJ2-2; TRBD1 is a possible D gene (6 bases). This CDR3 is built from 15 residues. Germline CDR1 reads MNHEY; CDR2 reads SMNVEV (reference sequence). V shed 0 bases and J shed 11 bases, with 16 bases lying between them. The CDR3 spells CASSLSRDTYNELFF. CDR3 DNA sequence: TGTGCCAGCAGTTTATCGAGGGACACATACAATGAGCTGTTTTTT.

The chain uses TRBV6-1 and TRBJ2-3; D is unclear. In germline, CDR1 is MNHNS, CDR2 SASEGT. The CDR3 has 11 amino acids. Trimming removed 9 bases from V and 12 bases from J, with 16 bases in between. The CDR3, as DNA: TGTGCCAGGGTAGGAGCAGAGACCCAGTATTTT. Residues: CARVGAETQYF.

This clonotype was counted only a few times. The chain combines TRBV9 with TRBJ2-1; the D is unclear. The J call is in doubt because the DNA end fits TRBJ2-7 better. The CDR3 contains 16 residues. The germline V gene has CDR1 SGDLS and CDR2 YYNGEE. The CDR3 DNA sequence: TGTGCCAGCAGCGTAGCGAGTCAGGACCACTCCTACGAGCAGTACTTC. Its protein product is CASSVASQDHSYEQYF.

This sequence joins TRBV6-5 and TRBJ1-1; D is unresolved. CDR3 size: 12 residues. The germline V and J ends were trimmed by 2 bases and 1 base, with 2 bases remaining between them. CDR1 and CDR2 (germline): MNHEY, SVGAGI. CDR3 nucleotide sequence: TGTGCCAGCAGTTACAGGAACACTGAAGCTTTCTTT. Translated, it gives CASSYRNTEAFF.

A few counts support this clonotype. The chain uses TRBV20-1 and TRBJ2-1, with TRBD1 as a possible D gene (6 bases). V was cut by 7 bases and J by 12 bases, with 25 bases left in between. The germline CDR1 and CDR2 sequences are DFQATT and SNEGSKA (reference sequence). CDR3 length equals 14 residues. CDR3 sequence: CSVLDGGASGGQFF. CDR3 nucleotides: TGCAGTGTCCTCGATGGGGGCGCATCTGGCGGGCAGTTCTTC.

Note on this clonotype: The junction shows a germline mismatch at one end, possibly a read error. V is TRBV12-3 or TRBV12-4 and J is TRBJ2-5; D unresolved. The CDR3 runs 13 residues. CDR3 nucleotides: TGTGCCAGCAGGGTCCGTGTCCAAAAGACTCAGTACTTC. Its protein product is CASRVRVQKTQYF.

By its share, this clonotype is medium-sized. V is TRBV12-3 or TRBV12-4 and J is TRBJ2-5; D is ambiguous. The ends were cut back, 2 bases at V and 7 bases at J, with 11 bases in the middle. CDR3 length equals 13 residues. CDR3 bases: TGTGCCAGCAGTTTAAGCCCCTCCGGGACCCAGTACTTC. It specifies CASSLSPSGTQYF.

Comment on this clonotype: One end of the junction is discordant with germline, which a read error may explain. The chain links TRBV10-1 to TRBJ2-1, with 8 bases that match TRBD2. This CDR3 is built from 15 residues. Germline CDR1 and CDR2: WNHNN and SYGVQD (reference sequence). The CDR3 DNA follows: TGCGCCAGCAGTGAGTTTAGCGGGAACAACAATACGCAGTTCTTT. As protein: CASSEFSGNNNTQFF.

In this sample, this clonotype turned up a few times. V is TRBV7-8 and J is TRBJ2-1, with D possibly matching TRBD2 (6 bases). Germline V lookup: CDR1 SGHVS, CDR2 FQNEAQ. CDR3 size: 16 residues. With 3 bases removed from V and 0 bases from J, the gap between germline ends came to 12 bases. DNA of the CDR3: TGTGCCAGCAGCTTCCGGGGGAGGTCCTCCTACAATGAGCAGTTCTTC. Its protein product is CASSFRGRSSYNEQFF.

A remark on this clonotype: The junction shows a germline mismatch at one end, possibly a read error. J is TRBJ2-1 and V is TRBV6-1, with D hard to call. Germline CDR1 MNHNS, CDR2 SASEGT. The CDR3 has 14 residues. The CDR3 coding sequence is TGTGCCAGCCGAGAGACTGCCTCCAACGATAAGCAGTTCTTT. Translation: CASRETASNDKQFF.

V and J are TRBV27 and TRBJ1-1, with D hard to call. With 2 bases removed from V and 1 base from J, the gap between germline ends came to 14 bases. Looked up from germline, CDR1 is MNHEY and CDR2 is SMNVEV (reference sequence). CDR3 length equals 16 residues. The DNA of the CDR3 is TGTGCCAGCAGTTTAAGGCGGGGTGTGGCGAACACTGAAGCTTTCTTT. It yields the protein CASSLRRGVANTEAFF.